This TCR beta chain was sequenced for a study of blood T cell repertoires in COVID-19. Study overall: In each case, the material was cDNA or gDNA derived from T cells, B-cell-depleted T cells, or PBMCs.

Sequenced by immunoSEQ multiplex PCR; TCRdb stores in-frame clones only, minus some. Of around 260,000 clones in the sample, 85% to 90% are singletons; the top ten hold about 1.6%. Germline CDR1 and CDR2: LGHNA and YSLEER. The length of the CDR3 is 19 residues. Trimming took off 1 base at V and 4 bases at J, with 20 bases between the two ends. The sequence was collected from a woman between 35 and 50 years old who had recovered from COVID-19. V usage is TRBV4-3 and J usage is TRBJ1-6; D is perhaps TRBD1 (6 bases). Sequencing was performed on peripheral blood. The CDR3 sequence: CASSQGVTAGALYNSPLHF. The CDR3 bases are TGCGCCAGCAGCCAAGGGGTGACAGCAGGGGCTTTGTATAATTCACCCCTCCACTTT.